One sample yielded the 3 T cell receptor beta chains listed below, sequenced in a study of blood T cell repertoires in COVID-19. Method: immunoSEQ multiplex PCR; TCRdb's copy keeps in-frame clones and lacks some. This table holds roughly 330,000 clones, about 86% found once. The source material was peripheral blood. The receptor set was obtained from a woman aged 45-65 years with acute or convalescent COVID-19.

This sequence joins TRBV11-2 and TRBJ1-1; TRBD1 matches 9 bases. Per the germline V gene, CDR1 is SGHAT and CDR2 is FQNNGV. This CDR3 is built from 16 residues. The V gene end was trimmed by 4 bases and the J gene end by 2 bases; junction bases not matched to a gene: 8. The CDR3 loop reads CASSSRDRVTNTEAFF. In DNA form, the CDR3 reads TGTGCCAGCAGCTCCCGGGACAGGGTTACCAACACTGAAGCTTTCTTT.

V and J are TRBV12-3 or TRBV12-4 and TRBJ2-5; TRBD2 matches 10 bases. The CDR3 loop spans 13 amino acids. J gave up 5 bases and V 3 bases, and 0 bases lay outside the gene matches. The CDR3 DNA sequence: TGTGCCAGCAGTTTGGGACTAGCGGAGACCCAGTACTTC. Translating it yields CASSLGLAETQYF.

The chain joins TRBV29-1 to TRBJ2-2; no reliable D call. Germline lookup yields CDR1 SQVTM and CDR2 ANQGSEA. V gave up 4 bases and J gave up 1 base, with 4 bases separating them. The CDR3 consists of 12 residues. The CDR3 spells CSVVRNTGELFF. The CDR3 region has the DNA TGCAGCGTTGTCAGGAACACCGGGGAGCTGTTTTTT.